The text below deals with one T cell receptor (beta chain). Its antigen is unknown. Preparing the TCRbeta library involved the use of unique molecular identifiers. TCRdb reanalysed the PCR reads using MiXCR and keeps one entry per CDR3 protein. This sample carries roughly 16,000 distinct CDR3 sequences, around 12% of them seen once, and the ten largest clones take 71%. This CDR3 has 15 amino acids. The germline V and J ends were trimmed by 4 bases and 1 base, with 14 bases remaining between them. Per the germline V gene, CDR1 is SGHAT and CDR2 is FQNNGV. The data derive from a study of T-cell reconstitution after alpha-beta-depleted transplantation in children. General study findings and limits: By one year post-transplant, T-cell counts and diversity largely arose from T cells that were newly produced. The origin of high day-60 TCRbeta diversity in some patients lay in surviving recipient T cells and thymic progenitors. Approximately two months post-transplant, alpha-beta T cells reportedly originated from several hundred expanded graft clones.

The clonotype was recovered from a boy less than two years old who had a stem cell transplant for Wiskott-Aldrich syndrome, so the T cells may come from the graft donor. Sequences were derived from PBMCs, mostly from graft donor cells, sampled 180 days after TCRalphabeta/CD19-depleted stem cell transplant. The J gene is TRBJ2-7, the V gene TRBV11-2; tentatively, D is TRBD2 (5 bases). The CDR3: CASSSDSGRSYEQYF. The CDR3 nucleotides are TGTGCCAGCAGCTCGGACTCTGGGCGTTCCTACGAGCAGTACTTC.